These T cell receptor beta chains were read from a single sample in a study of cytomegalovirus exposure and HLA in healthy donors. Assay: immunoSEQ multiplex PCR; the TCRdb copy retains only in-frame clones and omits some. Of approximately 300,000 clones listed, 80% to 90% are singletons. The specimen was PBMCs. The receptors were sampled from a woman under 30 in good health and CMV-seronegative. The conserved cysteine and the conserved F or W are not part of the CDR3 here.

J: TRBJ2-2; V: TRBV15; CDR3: ATSRNRDTANTGELF
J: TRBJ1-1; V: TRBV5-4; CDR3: ASSSWTEVGEAF
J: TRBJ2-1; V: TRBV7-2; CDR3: ASSLGAGLGGANEQF
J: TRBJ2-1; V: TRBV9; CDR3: ASSAGLAGGSNEQF
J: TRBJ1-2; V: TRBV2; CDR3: AGRDRGSYGYT
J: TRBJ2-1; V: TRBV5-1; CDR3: ASSLGPGALLSYNEQF
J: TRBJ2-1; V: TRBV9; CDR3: ASSHTGDYNEQF
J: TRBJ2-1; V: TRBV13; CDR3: ASSYRNEQF
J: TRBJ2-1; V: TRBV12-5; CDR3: ASGWAGGLNEQF
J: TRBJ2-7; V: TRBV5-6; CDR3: ASSSNSYEQY
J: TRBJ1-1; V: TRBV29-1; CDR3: SVVGRMNTEAF
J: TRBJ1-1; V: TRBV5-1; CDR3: ASSLDGGDTEAF
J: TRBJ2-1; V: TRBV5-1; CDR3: ASSFGASGSSEQF
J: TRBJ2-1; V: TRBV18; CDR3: ASSQRNAGNEQF
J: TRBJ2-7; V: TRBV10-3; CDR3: AISEYPGVTEQY
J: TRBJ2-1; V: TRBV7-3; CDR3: ASSFGSGENEQF
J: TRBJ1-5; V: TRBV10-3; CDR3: AISDRNQPQH
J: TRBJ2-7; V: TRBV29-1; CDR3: SVTQGQHYEQY
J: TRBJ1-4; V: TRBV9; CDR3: ASSDKRRCYEKLF
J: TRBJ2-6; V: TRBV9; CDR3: ASSVEDWDSRSSGANVLT
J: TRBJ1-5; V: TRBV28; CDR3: ATRESGGLYSNQPQH
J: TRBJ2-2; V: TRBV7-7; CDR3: ASSSRDPGTGELF
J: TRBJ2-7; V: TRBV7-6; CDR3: ASSWGLHSYEQY
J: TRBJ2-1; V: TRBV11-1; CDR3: ASSPLFGEQF
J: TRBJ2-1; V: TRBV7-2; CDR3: ASSLAPLAGEDNEQF
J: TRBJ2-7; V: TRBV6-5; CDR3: ASSYRRTGSSYEQY
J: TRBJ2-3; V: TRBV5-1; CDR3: ASSLGGLSTDTQY
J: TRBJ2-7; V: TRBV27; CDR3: ASSFAGDYEQY
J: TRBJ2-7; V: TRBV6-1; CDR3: ASSGEWGYEQY
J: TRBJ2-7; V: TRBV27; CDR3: ASSLSRASPYEQY
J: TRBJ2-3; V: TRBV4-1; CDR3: ASTSQGETDTQY
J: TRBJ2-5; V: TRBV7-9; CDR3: ASSAGPGETQY
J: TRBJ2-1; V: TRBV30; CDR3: AWSSQGTQSEQF